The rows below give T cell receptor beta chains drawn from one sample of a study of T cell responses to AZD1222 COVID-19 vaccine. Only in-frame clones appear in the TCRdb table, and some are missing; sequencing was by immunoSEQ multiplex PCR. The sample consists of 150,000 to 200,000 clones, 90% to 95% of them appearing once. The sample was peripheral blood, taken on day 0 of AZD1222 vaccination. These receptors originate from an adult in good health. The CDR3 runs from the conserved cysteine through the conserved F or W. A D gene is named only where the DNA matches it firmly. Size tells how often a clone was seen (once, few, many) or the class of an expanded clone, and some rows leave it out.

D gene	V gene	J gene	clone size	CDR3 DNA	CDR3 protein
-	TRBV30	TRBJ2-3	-	TGTGCCTGGAGGAGGCCCGCAATATACACAGATACGCAGTATTTT	CAWRRPAIYTDTQYF
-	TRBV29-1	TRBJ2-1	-	TGCAGCGTTGAAGGTGTGCAGGCTCGCTCCTACAATGAGCAGTTCTTC	CSVEGVQARSYNEQFF
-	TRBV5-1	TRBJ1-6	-	TGCGCCAGCAGCCTCAACCTTCATTCACCCCTCCACTTT	CASSLNLHSPLHF
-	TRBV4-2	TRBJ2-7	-	TGTGCCAGCAGCCAAGAATCGTCTGACTACGAGCAGTACTTC	CASSQESSDYEQYF
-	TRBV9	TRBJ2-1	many	TGTGCCAGCAGTGGCCTAGCCAATGAGCAGTTCTTC	CASSGLANEQFF
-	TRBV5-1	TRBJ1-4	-	TGCGCCAGCAGCCAGACCGTCCCGTCAGCAACTAATGAAAAACTGTTTTTT	CASSQTVPSATNEKLFF
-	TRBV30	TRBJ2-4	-	TGTGCCTGGAGTAGGCCAGGGACTTCCAAAAACATTCAGTACTTC	CAWSRPGTSKNIQYF
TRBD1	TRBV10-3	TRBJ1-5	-	TGTGCCATAGCGACAGGGTCAACTCAGCCCCAGCATTTT	CAIATGSTQPQHF
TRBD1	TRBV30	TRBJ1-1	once	TGTGCCTGGAGTCGCGGACAGGTAGGGACTGAAGCTTTCTTT	CAWSRGQVGTEAFF
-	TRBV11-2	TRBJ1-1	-	TGTGCCAGCAGCTTTTTGGGCGGCACTGAAGCTTTCTTT	CASSFLGGTEAFF
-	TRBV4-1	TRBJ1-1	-	TGCGCCAGCAGCCAAGAGGTCACGGGACTGAACACTGAAGCTTTCTTT	CASSQEVTGLNTEAFF
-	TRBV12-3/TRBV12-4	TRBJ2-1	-	TGTGCCAGCAGTTTGCTCGCGCATGAGCAGTTCTTC	CASSLLAHEQFF
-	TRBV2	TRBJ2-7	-	TGTGCCAGCAGTACAGGGACCTACGAGCAGTACTTC	CASSTGTYEQYF
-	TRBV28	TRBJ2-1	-	TGTGCCAGCAGTGAGATTCGGAATGAGCAGTTCTTC	CASSEIRNEQFF
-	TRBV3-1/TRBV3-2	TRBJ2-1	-	TGTGCCAGCAGCCAAGCACCCCATAACGACAATGAGCAGTTCTTC	CASSQAPHNDNEQFF
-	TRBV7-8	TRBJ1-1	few	TGTGCCAGCAGCTTAGTTACCTCAGGAACTGAAGCTTTCTTT	CASSLVTSGTEAFF
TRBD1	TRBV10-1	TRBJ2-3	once	TGCGCCAGCAGTGAGTTTTCGGACAGGACTAGCACAGATACGCAGTATTTT	CASSEFSDRTSTDTQYF
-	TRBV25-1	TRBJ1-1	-	TGTGCCAGCAGTGAATTGTCCACCGCTTTCTTT	CASSELSTAFF
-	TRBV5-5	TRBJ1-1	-	TGTGCCAGCAGCGACGGGACTCCGAGGAACACTGAAGCTTTCTTT	CASSDGTPRNTEAFF
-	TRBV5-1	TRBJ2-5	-	TGCGCCAGCAGCCCGGAAGGGGGAGAGACCCAGTACTTC	CASSPEGGETQYF
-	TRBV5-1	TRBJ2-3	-	TGCGCCAGCAGCTTGGCCCGAGGCAGTGTTTTCCCAGATACGCAGTATTTT	CASSLARGSVFPDTQYF
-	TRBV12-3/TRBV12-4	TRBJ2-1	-	TGTGCCAGCAGTTTCGCCAAAGACAATGAGCAGTTCTTC	CASSFAKDNEQFF
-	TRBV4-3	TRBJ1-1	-	TGCGCCAGCAGTCTAATAGGGTCCTGGAACACTGAAGCTTTCTTT	CASSLIGSWNTEAFF
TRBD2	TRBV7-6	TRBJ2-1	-	TGTGCCAGCAGCTTAGGCACTAGCGGGAGGACCAATGAGCAGTTCTTC	CASSLGTSGRTNEQFF
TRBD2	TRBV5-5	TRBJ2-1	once	TGTGCCAGCAGCTTGACTAGCGGGACGAACAATGAGCAGTTCTTC	CASSLTSGTNNEQFF
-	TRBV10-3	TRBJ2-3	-	TGTGCCATCAGTGAGGGCGGGAGCACAGATACGCAGTATTTT	CAISEGGSTDTQYF
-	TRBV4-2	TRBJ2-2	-	TGTGCCAGCAGCTTACGGACGGGGAACACCGGGGAGCTGTTTTTT	CASSLRTGNTGELFF
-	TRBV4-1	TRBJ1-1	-	TGCGCCAGCAGCCAGGGACCGCAGAACACTGAAGCTTTCTTT	CASSQGPQNTEAFF
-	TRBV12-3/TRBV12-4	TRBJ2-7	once	TGTGCCAGCAGTTTACTCACCGAGCAGTACTTC	CASSLLTEQYF
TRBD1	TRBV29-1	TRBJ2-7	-	TGCAGCGTTGAAGAAGACAGGGGTTTTGGCGAGCAGTACTTC	CSVEEDRGFGEQYF
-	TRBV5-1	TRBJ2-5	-	TGCGCCAGCAGCTTGCAGGGGGAGGGGACCCAGTACTTC	CASSLQGEGTQYF
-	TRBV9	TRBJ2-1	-	TGTGCCAGCAGCGTAGTATTGTCTCCGGGTGAGCAGTTCTTC	CASSVVLSPGEQFF
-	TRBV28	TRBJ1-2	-	TGTGCCAGCAGTCCCTCGGGGTTGGGGGTGTGGGGCTACACCTTC	CASSPSGLGVWGYTF
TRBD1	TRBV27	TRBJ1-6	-	TGTGCCAGCAGTATCCTCTGGGACAGTGAATTTAATTCACCCCTCCACTTT	CASSILWDSEFNSPLHF
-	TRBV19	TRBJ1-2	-	TGTGCCAGTAGTATCGGATCTCTCAGCACCTTC	CASSIGSLSTF
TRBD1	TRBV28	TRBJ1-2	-	TGTGCCAGCAGAACGGACAGGGTGATTGGCTACACCTTC	CASRTDRVIGYTF
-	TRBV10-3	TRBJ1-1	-	TGTGCCATCAGTGCAGTACAGAACACTGAAGCTTTCTTT	CAISAVQNTEAFF